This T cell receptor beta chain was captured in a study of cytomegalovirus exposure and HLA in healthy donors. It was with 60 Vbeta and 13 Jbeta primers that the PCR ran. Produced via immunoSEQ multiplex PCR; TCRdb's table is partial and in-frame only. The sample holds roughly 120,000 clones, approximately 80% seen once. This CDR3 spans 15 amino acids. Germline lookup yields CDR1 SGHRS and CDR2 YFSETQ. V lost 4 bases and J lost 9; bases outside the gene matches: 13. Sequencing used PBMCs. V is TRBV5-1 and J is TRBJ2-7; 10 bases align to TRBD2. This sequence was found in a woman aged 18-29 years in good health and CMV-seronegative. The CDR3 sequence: CASSGASGSIVVQYF. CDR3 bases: TGCGCCAGCAGCGGAGCTAGCGGGAGTATTGTGGTGCAGTACTTC.